The source of this T cell receptor beta chain is a study of CD4 T cells in relation to SARS-CoV-2 and coronaviruses. As for this clone: Antigen specificity is unknown.

General study points: Culture-expanded clones reflect memory recall rather than primary priming during culture. Roughly 65% of donors had memory CD4+ clonotypes crossrecognizing SARS-CoV-2 and common cold coronavirus spike.

Measured with immunoSEQ multiplex PCR; TCRdb has only the in-frame clones, and not every one. In the table there are just over 35,000 clones, roughly 80% of which are singletons. J was trimmed by 3 bases and V by 7 bases; bases with no gene match: 4. The CDR3 extends over 13 amino acids. Germline CDR1 and CDR2: LGHDT and YNNKEL (reference sequence). The receptor was isolated from an adult with COVID-19. Sample: naive CD4+ T cells from PBMCs, cultured in vitro. The subset was: naive CD4+ T cells isolated by negative enrichment. The chain carries TRBV3-1 (or the pseudogene TRBV3-2) and TRBJ1-1, with 8 bases aligning to TRBD1. CDR3 nucleotide sequence: TGTGCCAGCAACGACAGGGGCGACACTGAAGCTTTCTTT. It is translated as CASNDRGDTEAFF.